Included here is one T cell receptor beta chain sequence, with context. At least ten counts were recorded for this clonotype. Its antigen is still unknown. Per-base quality was not reported, and no clone a single base away is much larger than it. For repertoire sequencing, TCR beta CDR3 regions were amplified from RNA transcripts. HTBI primers and the Qiagen OneStep RT-PCR kit were used in a first-round RT-PCR, which was followed by a second-round multiplex PCR, size selection and purification. The libraries underwent paired-end sequencing with 100 bp reads on an Illumina HiSeq2000. The authors processed their data as follows. SOAPnuke was used for read processing, and reads with adapters, uncalled bases, a mean Phred below 15, or no exact constant-primer or identifier match were discarded. COPE v1.2.5 was used to merge high-quality paired reads. Each unique nucleotide sequence was defined as a clonotype, and clonotypes were aligned to IMGT TRB V, D and J references with MiTCR v1.1. Only V-J combinations with frequency above 0.0001 were analysed, covering over 99% of repertoires. For each V-J combination, a TCR clonal expansion and chaos score was defined as the ratio of F50 clonal expansion to chaos observed in the TCRdist matrix. Features were reduced by Welch's t-statistics and random forest to approximately 13 V-J combinations, which fed a naive Bayes classifier. Thyroid-blood repertoire similarity was quantified with the Morisita-Horn index. TCRdb handled the public reads itself, with Q25 trimming in fastp and clone calling in MiXCR, and kept productive beta chains. Every CDR3 protein is listed once, alongside the most common genes and DNA of its rows. For this entry, the V and J calls and clone size follow TCRdb and not the study's own pipeline. The sample table records hundreds of thousands of distinct CDR3 sequences; about 24% of these occur just once. More than 5.5% of the sample is held by the ten biggest clonotypes.

A patient counted as having stable hyperthyroidism if there was no progression to ophthalmopathy within 18 months of follow-up. Hyperthyroidism patients were newly diagnosed, with disease duration under 2 months, and aged 18 to 65 years. Patients with other autoimmune diseases, uncontrolled infections, pregnancy or lactation were excluded. Clinical symptoms, serum thyroxine, TRAb, thyroid ultrasound and orbital computed tomography formed the basis of the diagnosis. Ficoll-Paque density gradient centrifugation was used to isolate PBMCs from 9.5 to 10 ml of fresh peripheral blood. Trizol reagent was used to extract the total RNA, and its quality was then checked on an Agilent 2100 Bioanalyzer. This record belongs to a study of Graves' ophthalmopathy and Graves' hyperthyroidism (dated by TCRdb to 2016 to 2019). Background on the whole study: Peripheral blood was collected at initial diagnosis, prior to any treatment. The study used signatures of the TCR beta repertoire to tell Graves' ophthalmopathy apart from Graves' hyperthyroidism and to predict which patients would progress to ophthalmopathy. In total, approximately 130 blood samples were TCR-sequenced: 40 to 45 ophthalmopathy, roughly 77 hyperthyroidism and around 17 hyperthyroidism-to-ophthalmopathy patients. To explore V-J signatures that distinguish ophthalmopathy from hyperthyroidism, a discovery set of about a hundred patients was enrolled, made up of around 40 with ophthalmopathy and 57 with stable hyperthyroidism. An independent validation cohort comprised some 18 hyperthyroidism patients and roughly 15 patients who later progressed from hyperthyroidism to ophthalmopathy. In roughly six hyperthyroidism patients, T-cell repertoires of thyroid tissue and blood were compared. Following sampling, methimazole starting at 30 mg daily was administered to hyperthyroidism patients, and high-dose intravenous methylprednisolone was administered to ophthalmopathy patients. The approximately 95 discovery patients were divided at random into training and test sets in a 7:3 ratio.

On the study overall, not on this receptor specifically: Most expanded thyroid clonotypes with frequency above 0.001 were also detected in blood, suggesting blood repertoires may reflect the thyroid immune response. In cross-validation, the 13-signature model distinguished ophthalmopathy from stable hyperthyroidism with about 87% sensitivity and about 81% specificity, and in the test set the corresponding values were about 80% and 75%. No statistical method was used to set the sample size in advance, and the investigators knew which group each participant was assigned to. In validation, the model predicted ophthalmopathy progression with about 64% sensitivity and about 73% specificity; around twelve predicted patients were CT-confirmed with GO in a median of 6.5 months.

Inclusive of the bounding cysteine and phenylalanine, the CDR3 is 17 residues long. Left in the record is the CDR3 DNA by itself, 51 bases read in frame from the first base. V is trimmed back by 3 bases and J by 4 bases, and the junction contains 12 bases that no gene match accounts for. CDR1 SGDLS and CDR2 YYNGEE are derived from the germline V gene. The receptor was derived from a woman aged 18-29 years with stable Graves' hyperthyroidism. Some clones in this sample may be carry-over from other donors' samples. Donor details come from another sample of the same person, matched by shared clones. This sequence uses TRBV9 and TRBJ2-7; 11 bases in between match TRBD1. What was sequenced was peripheral blood. The nucleotide sequence reads TGTGCCAGCAGCGACCCTGGTCCCGGGACAGGGGGGTACGAGCAGTACTTC. Its protein product is CASSDPGPGTGGYEQYF. The CDR3, completed at both ends by the reference TRBV9 and TRBJ2-7 genes, gives the full variable domain DSGVTQTPKHLITATGQRVTLRCSPRSGDLSVYWYQQSLDQGLQFLIQYYNGEERAKGNILERFSAQQFPDLHSELNLSSLELGDSALYFCASSDPGPGTGGYEQYFGPGTRLTVT.